Following are 18 T cell receptor beta chains from one sample sequenced in a study of cytomegalovirus exposure and HLA in healthy donors (dated by TCRdb to about 2017). Library prep was done by the immunoSEQ multiplex PCR assay. Entries here come from immuneACCESS through TCRdb and include only in-frame sequences with V and J called. Some clones fail to appear in such tables; in the studies checked, an unresolved V gene covers under half of the shortfall, and the cause of the remainder is unknown. For this sample the table gives around 69,000 clones, of which 95% to 96% were detected only once. The ten top clones hold 4.5% of the sample. The sequenced sample was PBMCs. These TCRs come from a woman aged 18-29 years in good health and CMV-seropositive.

The rearrangement links TRBV30 to TRBJ2-3; possible D gene TRBD2, 6 bases. The germline V gene has CDR1 GTSNPN and CDR2 SVGIG (reference sequence). This CDR3 region has 15 residues. The V gene lost 0 bases and the J gene lost 3 bases, with 13 bases spanning the gap. CDR3 in DNA: TGTGCCTGGAGTGTACGGGGGAGTAATACAGATACGCAGTATTTT. Translating it yields CAWSVRGSNTDTQYF.

V usage is TRBV9 and J usage is TRBJ2-5; 7 bases are a match to TRBD1. V lost 4 bases, J lost 4 bases, and 1 base stayed unmatched. The V gene's germline CDR1 is SGDLS and CDR2 YYNGEE. The CDR3 sequence is 12 residues long. This CDR3 is CASSPGGETQYF. Written as DNA, the CDR3 is TGTGCCAGCAGCCCAGGGGGAGAGACCCAGTACTTC.

J is TRBJ1-5 and V is TRBV28; D gene unclear. The CDR3 is 14 amino acids. Germline assignment: CDR1 MDHEN and CDR2 SYDVKM. The ends were cut back, 3 bases at V and 4 bases at J, with 10 bases in the middle. The CDR3 protein is CASSFEQLNQPQHF. For the CDR3, the DNA is TGTGCCAGCAGTTTTGAACAGCTTAATCAGCCCCAGCATTTT. Based on the CDR3 plus reference TRBV28 and TRBJ1-5, the full variable domain is DVKVTQSSRYLVKRTGEKVFLECVQDMDHENMFWYRQDPGLGLRLIYFSYDVKMKEKGDIPEGYSVSREKKERFSLILESASTNQTSMYLCASSFEQLNQPQHFGDGTRLSIL.

The J gene is TRBJ2-7, the V gene TRBV4-3; 8 nucleotides match TRBD1. Germline-derived CDR1 and CDR2 are LGHNA and YSLEER. V gave up 3 bases and J gave up 6 bases; unmatched junction bases: 10. The CDR3 covers 15 residues. This CDR3 is CASSHRTGTRREQYF. CDR3 nucleotide sequence: TGCGCCAGCAGCCACCGGACAGGGACCCGCCGCGAGCAGTACTTC.

This clone was recorded once. This chain connects TRBV29-1 to TRBJ2-3, with D possibly being TRBD1 (6 bases). V was trimmed by 8 bases and J by 3 bases, leaving 15 bases between them. The CDR3 is 13 amino acids. CDR1 is SQVTM and CDR2 is ANQGSEA in the germline V gene. This CDR3 is CSWVGHTTDTQYF. For the CDR3, the DNA is TGCAGCTGGGTGGGACATACTACAGATACGCAGTATTTT.

The V gene is TRBV27, the J gene TRBJ2-1; TRBD1 matches 11 bases. The CDR3 totals 15 residues. Trimming at V came to 6 bases and at J to 3 bases, leaving 4 bases not matched to a gene. Germline CDR1 is MNHEY and CDR2 is SMNVEV (reference sequence). The CDR3 nucleotides are TGTGCCAGCAGGACTGGGACAGGGGGCTACAATGAGCAGTTCTTC. As protein: CASRTGTGGYNEQFF.

This chain joins TRBV28 and TRBJ2-7, with 7 bases lining up with TRBD2. J lost 3 bases, V lost 4 bases, and 9 bases had no gene match. CDR1 MDHEN and CDR2 SYDVKM come from the germline V gene. The CDR3 covers 15 residues. The CDR3 loop is CASSSGRAGDYEQYF. CDR3 nucleotide sequence: TGTGCCAGCAGTTCCGGTAGGGCGGGAGACTACGAGCAGTACTTC.

This clone was found once. The chain's CDR3 is CASSLAPGLASNEQFF. The CDR3 nucleotides are TGTGCCAGCAGCTTAGCACCGGGACTAGCCAGTAATGAGCAGTTCTTC. This chain joins TRBV7-9 and TRBJ2-1, with 9 bases identical to TRBD2. The V gene's germline CDR1 is SEHNR and CDR2 FQNEAQ (reference sequence). There are 16 residues in the CDR3. The V gene end was trimmed by 0 bases and the J gene end by 7 bases; junction bases not matched to a gene: 7.

This clone was recorded only once. The chain couples TRBV27 to TRBJ2-1; possibly TRBD2 for D (5 bases). Germline V gene sequence: CDR1 MNHEY, CDR2 SMNVEV (reference sequence). The ends were cut back, 4 bases at V and 0 bases at J, with 10 bases in the middle. CDR3 length: 15 amino acids. The CDR3 sequence is CASSSDLSSYNEQFF. The CDR3 DNA reads as TGTGCCAGCAGTTCGGACTTAAGCTCCTACAATGAGCAGTTCTTC.

V and J are TRBV29-1 and TRBJ2-3; possibly TRBD1 for D (5 bases). The CDR3 length is 13 residues. The V end lost 3 bases, the J end lost 7 bases, and 14 bases lay between the germline ends. CDR1 and CDR2 (germline): SQVTM, ANQGSEA. CDR3 in amino acids: CSVESRVAHTQYF. DNA of the CDR3: TGCAGCGTTGAGTCCAGGGTTGCCCATACGCAGTATTTT.

Remarks on this clone: A read error may account for a junction end that differs from germline. The chain carries TRBV7-7 and TRBJ2-7, with D possibly TRBD2 on 5 matching bases. This CDR3 is built from 13 residues. Looked up from germline, CDR1 is SSHAT and CDR2 is FNYEAQ (reference sequence). The CDR3 nucleotides read TGTGCTAGCAGCTCAGGTGTAGGAGGCGAGCAGTACTTC. It is translated as CASSSGVGGEQYF.

This clone has just a few counts. V and J are TRBV6-6 and TRBJ1-2; 8 nucleotides agree with TRBD1. Trimming cost V 10 bases and J 2 bases; bases outside gene matches: 6. The CDR3 extends over 13 amino acids. CDR1 is MNHNY, CDR2 SVGAGI, per germline (reference sequence). CDR3 residues: CATPGQENYGYTF. The CDR3 DNA reads as TGTGCCACCCCGGGACAGGAGAACTATGGCTACACCTTC.

This chain joins TRBV4-2 and TRBJ1-5; TRBD1 matches 8 bases. V lost 0 bases and J lost 4; bases outside the gene matches: 8. CDR1 is LGHNA, CDR2 YNFKEQ, per germline. This CDR3 has 17 residues. The CDR3 is CASSQEGDRIANQPQHF. The CDR3 region has the DNA TGTGCCAGCAGCCAAGAGGGGGACAGGATAGCTAATCAGCCCCAGCATTTT.

J is TRBJ2-1 and V is TRBV9, with 10 bases identical to TRBD2. Losses at the gene ends were 3 bases for V and 11 bases for J; bases not matched to a gene: 8. The V gene's germline CDR1 is SGDLS and CDR2 YYNGEE. The CDR3 is 14 residues long. The CDR3 DNA follows: TGTGCCAGCAGCGCCCCTAGCGGGAGTTTTAAGCAGTTCTTC. Amino acids: CASSAPSGSFKQFF.

This rearrangement joins TRBV14 to TRBJ2-4; D gene ambiguous. Germline V gives CDR1 SGHDN, CDR2 FVKESK. V lost 0 bases and J 0 bases, leaving 15 bases between the germline ends. CDR3 size: 18 residues. The CDR3 region has the DNA TGTGCCAGCAGCCAAGATGGTGGAAGAGGATCAGCCAAAAACATTCAGTACTTC. Translation gives CASSQDGGRGSAKNIQYF.

The chain is built from TRBV7-9 and TRBJ2-7, with a weak D call TRBD2 (5 bases). With 3 bases removed from V and 1 base from J, the gap between germline ends came to 10 bases. The CDR3 consists of 14 residues. The germline CDR1 and CDR2 sequences are SEHNR and FQNEAQ (reference sequence). The CDR3 region has the DNA TGTGCCAGCAGCTTTGGGAGCGTTTCCTACGAGCAGTACTTC. Its protein is CASSFGSVSYEQYF.

The rearrangement uses TRBV11-3 and TRBJ1-3; maybe TRBD1 (5 bases). Trimming took 3 bases from V and 4 from J, leaving 19 bases between them. Germline CDR1 SGHNT, CDR2 YENEEA. This CDR3 comprises 17 residues. The CDR3 DNA reads TGTGCCAGCAGCTTTGGAGGTTCGGGGGATGACGGAAACACCATATATTTT. Protein sequence: CASSFGGSGDDGNTIYF.

This clone is a singleton in its sample. V and J are TRBV6-1 and TRBJ2-7; D unclear. There are 13 residues in the CDR3. Germline V CDR1 and CDR2: MNHNS, SASEGT. Trimming cost V 2 bases and J 6 bases, with 11 bases left between them. The DNA for the CDR3 is TGTGCCAGCAGTGAAAGATTTGGCCTCGAGCAGTACTTC. It encodes CASSERFGLEQYF.